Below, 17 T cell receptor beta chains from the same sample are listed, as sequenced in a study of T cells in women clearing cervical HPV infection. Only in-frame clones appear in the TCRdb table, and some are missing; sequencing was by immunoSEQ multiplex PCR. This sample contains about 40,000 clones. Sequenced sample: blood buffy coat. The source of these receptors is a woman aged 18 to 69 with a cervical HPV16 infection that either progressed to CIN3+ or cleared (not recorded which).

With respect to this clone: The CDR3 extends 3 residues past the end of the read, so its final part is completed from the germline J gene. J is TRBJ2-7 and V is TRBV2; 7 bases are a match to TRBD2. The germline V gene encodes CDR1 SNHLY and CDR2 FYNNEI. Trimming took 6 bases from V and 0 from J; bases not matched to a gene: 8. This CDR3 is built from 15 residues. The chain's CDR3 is CASRGAGKSSYEQYF. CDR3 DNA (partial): TGTGCCAGCAGGGGAGCGGGGAAGAGCTCCTACGAG.

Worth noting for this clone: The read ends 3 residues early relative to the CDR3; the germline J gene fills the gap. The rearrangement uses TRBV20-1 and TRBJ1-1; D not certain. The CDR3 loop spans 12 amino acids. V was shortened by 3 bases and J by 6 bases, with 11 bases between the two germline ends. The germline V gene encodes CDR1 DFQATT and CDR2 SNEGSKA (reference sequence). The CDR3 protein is CSASLLQSEAFF. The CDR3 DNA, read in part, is TGCAGTGCTAGTTTGCTCCAGTCTGAA.

CDR3 bases read: TGTGCCAGCAGCTCCCGTTCGCAGGGGAACAATGAG. The encoded protein is CASSSRSQGNNE. The entire CDR3 protein is CASSSRSQGNNEQFF. The gene calls are TRBV11-3 and TRBJ2-1, with a weak D call TRBD1 (6 bases). The sequenced fragment ends 3 residues before the CDR3 boundary, so the rest is inferred from the germline J gene. The germline V gene has CDR1 SGHNT and CDR2 YENEEA. The V end lost 4 bases, the J end lost 5 bases, and 15 bases lay between the germline ends. The CDR3 consists of 15 residues.

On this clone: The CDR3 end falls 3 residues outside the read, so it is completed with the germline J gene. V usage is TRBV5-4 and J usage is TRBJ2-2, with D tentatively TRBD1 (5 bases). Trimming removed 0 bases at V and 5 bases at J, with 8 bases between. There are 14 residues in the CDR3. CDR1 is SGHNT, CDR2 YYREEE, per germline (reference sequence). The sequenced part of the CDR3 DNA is TGTGCCAGCAGCTTGGGGGCAGGGACCGGGGAG. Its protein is CASSLGAGTGE. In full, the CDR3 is CASSLGAGTGELFF. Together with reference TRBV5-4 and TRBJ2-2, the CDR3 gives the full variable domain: ETGVTQSPTHLIKTRGQQVTLRCSSQSGHNTVSWYQQALGQGPQFIFQYYREEENGRGNFPPRFSGLQFPNYSSELNVNALELDDSALYLCASSLGAGTGELFFGEGSRLTVL.

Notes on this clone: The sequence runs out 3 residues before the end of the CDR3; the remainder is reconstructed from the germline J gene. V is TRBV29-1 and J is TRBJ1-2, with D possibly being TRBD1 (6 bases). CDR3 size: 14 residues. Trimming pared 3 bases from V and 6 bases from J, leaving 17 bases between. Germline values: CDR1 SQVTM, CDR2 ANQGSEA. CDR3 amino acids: CSVESWGQGHGYTF. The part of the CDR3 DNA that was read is TGCAGCGTTGAGTCGTGGGGTCAGGGGCATGGC.

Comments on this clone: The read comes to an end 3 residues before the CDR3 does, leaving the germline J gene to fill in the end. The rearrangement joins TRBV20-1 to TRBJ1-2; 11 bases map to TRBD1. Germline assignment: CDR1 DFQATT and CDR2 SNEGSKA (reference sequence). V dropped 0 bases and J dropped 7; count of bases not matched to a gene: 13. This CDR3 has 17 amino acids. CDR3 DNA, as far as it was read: TGCAGTGCTAGAGATCGGGACAGGGGGATTGCGGGGTCTGGC. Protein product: CSARDRDRGIAGSG. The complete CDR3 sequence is CSARDRDRGIAGSGYTF.

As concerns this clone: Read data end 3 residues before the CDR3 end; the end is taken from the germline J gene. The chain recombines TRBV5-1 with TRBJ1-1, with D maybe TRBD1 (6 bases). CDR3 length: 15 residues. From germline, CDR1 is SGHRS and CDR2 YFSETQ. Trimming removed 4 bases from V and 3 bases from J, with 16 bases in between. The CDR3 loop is CASSPAAGVDTEAFF. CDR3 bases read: TGCGCCAGCAGCCCCGCAGCAGGGGTAGACACTGAA.

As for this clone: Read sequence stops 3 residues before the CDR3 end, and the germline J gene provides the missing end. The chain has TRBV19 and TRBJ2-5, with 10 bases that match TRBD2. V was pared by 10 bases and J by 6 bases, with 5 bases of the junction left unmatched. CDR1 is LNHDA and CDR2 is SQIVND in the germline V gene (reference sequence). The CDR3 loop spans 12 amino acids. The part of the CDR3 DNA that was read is TGTGCCAAATTAGCGGGGGGACAGACC. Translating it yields CAKLAGGQT. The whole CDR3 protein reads CAKLAGGQTQYF.

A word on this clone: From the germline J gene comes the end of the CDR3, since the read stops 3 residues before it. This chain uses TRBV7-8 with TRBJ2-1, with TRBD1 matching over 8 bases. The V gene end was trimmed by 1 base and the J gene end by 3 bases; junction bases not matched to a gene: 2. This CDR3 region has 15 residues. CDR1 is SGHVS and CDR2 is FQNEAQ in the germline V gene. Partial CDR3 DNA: TGTGCCAGCAGCTTAGTCGGACAGGGCTACAATGAG. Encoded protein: CASSLVGQGYNE. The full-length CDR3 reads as CASSLVGQGYNEQFF.

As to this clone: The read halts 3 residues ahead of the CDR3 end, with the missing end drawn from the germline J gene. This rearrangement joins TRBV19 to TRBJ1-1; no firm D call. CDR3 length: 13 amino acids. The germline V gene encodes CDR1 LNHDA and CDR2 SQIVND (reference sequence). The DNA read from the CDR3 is TGTGCCAGTAGTATAAGAGGCGGCGGAGGA. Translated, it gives CASSIRGGGG. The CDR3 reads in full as CASSIRGGGGAFF.

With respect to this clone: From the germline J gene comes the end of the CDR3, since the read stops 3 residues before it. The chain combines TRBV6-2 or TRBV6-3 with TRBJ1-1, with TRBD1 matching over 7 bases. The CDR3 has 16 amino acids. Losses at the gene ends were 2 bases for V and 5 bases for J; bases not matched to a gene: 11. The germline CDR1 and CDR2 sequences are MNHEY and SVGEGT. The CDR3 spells CASSYRLLNRGTEAFF. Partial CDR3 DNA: TGTGCCAGCAGTTACCGACTTTTGAACAGGGGTACTGAA.

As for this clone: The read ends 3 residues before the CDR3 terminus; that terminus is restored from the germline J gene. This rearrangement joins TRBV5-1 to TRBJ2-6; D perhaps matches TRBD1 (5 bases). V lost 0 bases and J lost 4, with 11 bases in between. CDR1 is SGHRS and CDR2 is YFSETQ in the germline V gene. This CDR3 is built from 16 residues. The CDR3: CASSLGDRTGANVLTF. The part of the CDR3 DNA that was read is TGCGCCAGCAGCTTGGGAGACAGAACCGGGGCCAACGTC.

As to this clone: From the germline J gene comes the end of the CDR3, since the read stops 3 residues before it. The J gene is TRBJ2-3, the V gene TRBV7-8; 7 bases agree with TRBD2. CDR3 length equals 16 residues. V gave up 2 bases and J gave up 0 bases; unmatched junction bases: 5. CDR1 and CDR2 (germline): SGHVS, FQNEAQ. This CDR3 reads CASSLWAGASTDTQYF. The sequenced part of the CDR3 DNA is TGTGCCAGCAGCTTATGGGCGGGAGCTAGCACAGATACG. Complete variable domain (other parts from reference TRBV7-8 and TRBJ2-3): GAGVSQSPRYKVAKRGQDVALRCDPISGHVSLFWYQQALGQGPEFLTYFQNEAQLDKSGLPSDRFFAERPEGSVSTLKIQRTQQEDSAVYLCASSLWAGASTDTQYFGPGTRLTVL.

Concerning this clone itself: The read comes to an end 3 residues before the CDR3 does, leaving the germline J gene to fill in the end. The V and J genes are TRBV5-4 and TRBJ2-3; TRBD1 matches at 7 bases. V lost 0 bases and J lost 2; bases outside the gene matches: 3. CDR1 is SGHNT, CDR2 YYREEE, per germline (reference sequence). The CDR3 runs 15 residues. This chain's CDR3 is CASSLDRGLTDTQYF. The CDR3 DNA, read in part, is TGTGCCAGCAGCTTGGATAGGGGGCTCACAGATACG. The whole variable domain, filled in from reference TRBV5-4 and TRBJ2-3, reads ETGVTQSPTHLIKTRGQQVTLRCSSQSGHNTVSWYQQALGQGPQFIFQYYREEENGRGNFPPRFSGLQFPNYSSELNVNALELDDSALYLCASSLDRGLTDTQYFGPGTRLTVL.

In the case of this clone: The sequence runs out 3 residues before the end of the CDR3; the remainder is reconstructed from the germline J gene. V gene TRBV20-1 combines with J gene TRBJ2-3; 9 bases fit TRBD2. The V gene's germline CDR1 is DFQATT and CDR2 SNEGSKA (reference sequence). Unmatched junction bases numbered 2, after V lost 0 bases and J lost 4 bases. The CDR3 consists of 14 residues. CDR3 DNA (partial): TGCAGTGCTAGAGAGGCGGGGGGGGCAGATACG. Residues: CSAREAGGADT. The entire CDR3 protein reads CSAREAGGADTQYF.

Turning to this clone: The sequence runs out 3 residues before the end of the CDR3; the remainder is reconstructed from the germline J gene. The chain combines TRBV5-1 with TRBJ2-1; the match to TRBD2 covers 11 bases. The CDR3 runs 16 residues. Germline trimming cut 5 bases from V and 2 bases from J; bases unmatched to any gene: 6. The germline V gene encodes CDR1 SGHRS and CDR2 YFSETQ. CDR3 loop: CASSVSGGVAYNEQFF. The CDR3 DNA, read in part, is TGCGCCAGCAGTGTTAGCGGGGGGGTTGCCTACAATGAG. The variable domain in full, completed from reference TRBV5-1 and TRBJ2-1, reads KAGVTQTPRYLIKTRGQQVTLSCSPISGHRSVSWYQQTPGQGLQFLFEYFSETQRNKGNFPGRFSGRQFSNSRSEMNVSTLELGDSALYLCASSVSGGVAYNEQFFGPGTRLTVL.

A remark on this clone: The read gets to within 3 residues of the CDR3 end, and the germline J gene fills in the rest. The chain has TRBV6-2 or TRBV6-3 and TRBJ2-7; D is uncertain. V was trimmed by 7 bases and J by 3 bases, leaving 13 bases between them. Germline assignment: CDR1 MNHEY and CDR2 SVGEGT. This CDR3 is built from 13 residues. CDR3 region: CASKNGPYYEQYF. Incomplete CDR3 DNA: TGTGCCAGCAAGAATGGGCCCTACTACGAG.